This T cell receptor beta chain stems from a study of blood T cells in healthy people across ages. General study results and limits: Roughly linear declines in TCR beta diversity per million T cells occurred with age. Researchers said unsorted PBMCs prevented a conclusive naive versus antigen-experienced comparison.

CDR1 and CDR2 (germline): LGHNA, YSLEER. The V gene lost 0 bases and the J gene lost 0 bases, with 9 bases spanning the gap. This CDR3 comprises 17 residues. The sample holds many counts of this clonotype. What it binds is not known. A second PCR of roughly 7 to 11 cycles used a sample-barcoded 5' primer and a J-beta primer mix. TCRdb recomputed calls from the 5' RACE reads with MiXCR, one row per CDR3 protein. The data hold 870,000 or so distinct CDR3 sequences, with under 35% observed a single time. The source is a woman aged 80 or over in good health. This chain joins TRBV4-3 and TRBJ2-6; D is undetermined. The source material was blood. The DNA of the CDR3 is TGCGCCAGCAGCCAAGAACCGGACCCCTCTGGGGCCAACGTCCTGACTTTC. Translation: CASSQEPDPSGANVLTF.